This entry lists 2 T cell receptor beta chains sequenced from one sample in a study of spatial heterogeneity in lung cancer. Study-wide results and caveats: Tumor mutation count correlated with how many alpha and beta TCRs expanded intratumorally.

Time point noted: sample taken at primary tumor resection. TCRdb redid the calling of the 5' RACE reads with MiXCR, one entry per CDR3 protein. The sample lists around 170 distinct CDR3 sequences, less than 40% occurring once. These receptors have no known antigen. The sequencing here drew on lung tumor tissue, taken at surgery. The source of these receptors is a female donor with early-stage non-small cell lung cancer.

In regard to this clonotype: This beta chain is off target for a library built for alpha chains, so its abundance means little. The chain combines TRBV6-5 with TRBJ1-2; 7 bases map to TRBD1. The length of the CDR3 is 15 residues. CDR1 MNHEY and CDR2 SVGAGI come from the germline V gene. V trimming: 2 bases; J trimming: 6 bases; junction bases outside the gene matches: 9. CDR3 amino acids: CASSYQGGGADGYTF. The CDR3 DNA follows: TGTGCCAGCAGTTACCAGGGGGGAGGGGCTGATGGCTACACCTTC.

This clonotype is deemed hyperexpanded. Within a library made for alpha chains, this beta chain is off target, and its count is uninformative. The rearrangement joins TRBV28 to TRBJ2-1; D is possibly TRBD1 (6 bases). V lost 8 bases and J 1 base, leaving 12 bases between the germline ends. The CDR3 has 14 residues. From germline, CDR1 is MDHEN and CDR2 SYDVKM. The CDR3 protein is CASYSRGSYNEQFF. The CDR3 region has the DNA TGTGCCAGCTATTCGAGGGGGTCCTACAATGAGCAGTTCTTC.